One sample yielded the 5 T cell receptor beta chains listed below, sequenced in a study of T cell responses to AZD1222 COVID-19 vaccine. Profiling relied on immunoSEQ multiplex PCR, and the TCRdb table lists in-frame clones only, not all of them. Here the sample spans more than 90,000 clones, 85% to 90% being singletons. The material was peripheral blood, obtained 28 days after the second AZD1222 dose. These receptor sequences come from an adult who received the AZD1222 COVID-19 vaccine.

The rearrangement links TRBV29-1 to TRBJ2-1; 12 positions agree with TRBD1. This CDR3 spans 12 amino acids. The germline gives CDR1 SQVTM, CDR2 ANQGSEA. The ends lost 6 bases at V and 8 bases at J; junction bases unmatched: 2. CDR3 sequence (DNA): TGCAGCGTGGGGACAGGGGGCGATGAGCAGTTCTTC. Amino acid sequence: CSVGTGGDEQFF.

V and J are TRBV19 and TRBJ1-5, with D possibly matching TRBD1 (6 bases). The V gene lost 0 bases and the J gene lost 4 bases, with 13 bases spanning the gap. This CDR3 comprises 16 residues. Germline assignment: CDR1 LNHDA and CDR2 SQIVND (reference sequence). CDR3 bases: TGTGCCAGTAGTATAGATCTTGGACAGAGTAATCAGCCCCAGCATTTT. The encoded protein is CASSIDLGQSNQPQHF. Full variable domain (missing parts from reference TRBV19 and TRBJ1-5): DGGITQSPKYLFRKEGQNVTLSCEQNLNHDAMYWYRQDPGQGLRLIYYSQIVNDFQKGDIAEGYSVSREKKESFPLTVTSAQKNPTAFYLCASSIDLGQSNQPQHFGDGTRLSIL.

The count of this clone is one. The chain carries TRBV6-1 and TRBJ1-1; D is unresolved. The CDR3 totals 14 residues. The germline V gene has CDR1 MNHNS and CDR2 SASEGT. Trimming left V 3 bases short and J 0 bases short, with 8 bases between. The CDR3 DNA is TGTGCCAGCAGTGATCGGTCAATGAACACTGAAGCTTTCTTT. It translates to CASSDRSMNTEAFF.

The V call is TRBV2, the J call TRBJ2-6; 7 nucleotides align to TRBD1. The CDR3 has 15 amino acids. Germline CDR1 and CDR2: SNHLY and FYNNEI. V was pared by 4 bases and J by 1 base, with 1 base of the junction left unmatched. CDR3 residues: CASSGDSSGANVLTF. The CDR3 nucleotides read TGTGCCAGCAGTGGGGACAGTTCTGGGGCCAACGTCCTGACTTTC. The full variable domain, in which reference TRBV2 and TRBJ2-6 provide the parts outside the CDR3, is EPEVTQTPSHQVTQMGQEVILRCVPISNHLYFYWYRQILGQKVEFLVSFYNNEISEKSEIFDDQFSVERPDGSNFTLKIRSTKLEDSAMYFCASSGDSSGANVLTFGAGSRLTVL.

The chain couples TRBV5-1 to TRBJ2-1; 14 nucleotides align to TRBD2. The CDR3 is 17 residues long. Unmatched junction bases numbered 5, after V lost 0 bases and J lost 6 bases. Germline loops: CDR1 SGHRS, CDR2 YFSETQ. The CDR3 sequence: CASSLEGLAGVVNEQFF. The CDR3 coding sequence is TGCGCCAGCAGCTTGGAGGGACTAGCGGGAGTTGTCAATGAGCAGTTCTTC.